This TCR beta chain was retrieved from a study of blood T cell repertoires in COVID-19. Across the whole study: Acute and convalescent COVID-19 specimens originated in the United States, Italy and Spain.

As processed by the authors: Nucleated cell counts were estimated from reference gene primer amplification. Clones were sequenced by immunoSEQ multiplex PCR, and TCRdb holds only the in-frame ones, with some missing. That table is the source of V, J and clone size, and D and trimming were worked out from the DNA. Altogether about 170,000 clones are present, under 85% being singletons, with the ten largest covering 9.5% to 15%. The CDR3 runs to 16 residues. CDR1 is MNHNS and CDR2 is SASEGT in the germline V gene. The V end was cut by 1 base, the J end by 0 bases, with 9 bases between. Donors were grouped by their self-reported clinical history.

The origin of this receptor is a man over 45 who had recovered from COVID-19. The V call is TRBV6-1, the J call TRBJ2-2; D is unclear. The sequencing sample was made of PBMCs or T cells enriched from blood (not recorded which). CDR3 region: CASSEGGSANTGELFF. The CDR3 nucleotides are TGTGCCAGCAGTGAAGGCGGCAGCGCGAACACCGGGGAGCTGTTTTTT.